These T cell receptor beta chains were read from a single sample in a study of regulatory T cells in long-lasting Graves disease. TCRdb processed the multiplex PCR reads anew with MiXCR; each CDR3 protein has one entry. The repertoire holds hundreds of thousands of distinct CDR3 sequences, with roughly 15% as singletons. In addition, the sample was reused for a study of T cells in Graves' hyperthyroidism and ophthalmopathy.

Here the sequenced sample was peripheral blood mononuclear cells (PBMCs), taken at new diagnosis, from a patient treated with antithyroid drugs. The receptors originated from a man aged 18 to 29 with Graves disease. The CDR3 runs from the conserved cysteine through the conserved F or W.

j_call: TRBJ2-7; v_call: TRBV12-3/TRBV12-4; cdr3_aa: CAISSGDREDTYEQYF
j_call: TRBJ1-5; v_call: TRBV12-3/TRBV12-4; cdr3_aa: CASSLGTGSGNQPQHF
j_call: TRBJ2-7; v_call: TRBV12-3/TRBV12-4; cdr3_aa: CASSRDQTYEQYF
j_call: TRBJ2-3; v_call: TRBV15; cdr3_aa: CATRINTGGPTDTQYF
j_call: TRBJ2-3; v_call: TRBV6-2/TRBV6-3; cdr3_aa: CASSYSTGGPSTDTQYF
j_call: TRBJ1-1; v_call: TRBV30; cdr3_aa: CAWSVGTGGNTEAFF
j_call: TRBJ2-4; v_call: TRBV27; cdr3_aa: CVSTPRWLAGGRNIQYF
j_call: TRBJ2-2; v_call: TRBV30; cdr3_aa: CAWSAGPPGELFF
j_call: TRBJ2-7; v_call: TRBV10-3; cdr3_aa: CAISAGLAGISYEQYF
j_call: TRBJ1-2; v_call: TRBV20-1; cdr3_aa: CSAREPGLFYGYTF
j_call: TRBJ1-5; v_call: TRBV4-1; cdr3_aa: CASSPPVGNNQPQHF
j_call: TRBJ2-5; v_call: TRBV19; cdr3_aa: CASGYRGETQYF
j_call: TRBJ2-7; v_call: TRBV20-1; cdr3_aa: CSAKTESYEQYF
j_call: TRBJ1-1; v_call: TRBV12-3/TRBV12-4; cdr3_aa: CASSLGGGRSTEAFF
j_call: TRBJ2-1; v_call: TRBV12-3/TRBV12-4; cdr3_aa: CASSFESSLDEQFF
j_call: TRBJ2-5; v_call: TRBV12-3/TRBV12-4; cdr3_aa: CASSSSPGQGKETQYF
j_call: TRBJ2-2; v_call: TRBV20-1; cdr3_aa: CSASLEGGGELFF
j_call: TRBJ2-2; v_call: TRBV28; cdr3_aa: CASSHRGAKSGELFF
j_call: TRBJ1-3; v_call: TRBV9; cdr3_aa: CASSPDPLSGNTIYF
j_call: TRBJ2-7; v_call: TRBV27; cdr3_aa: CASSSRDRGFEQYF
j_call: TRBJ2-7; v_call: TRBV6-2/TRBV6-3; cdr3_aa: CASSLLDRGRQQYF
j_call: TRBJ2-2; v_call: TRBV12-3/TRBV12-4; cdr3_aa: CASRVDRRNTGELFF
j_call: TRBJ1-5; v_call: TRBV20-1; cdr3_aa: CSARRFIVGDQPQHF
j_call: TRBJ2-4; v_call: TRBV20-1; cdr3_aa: CSAHRDSKNIQYF
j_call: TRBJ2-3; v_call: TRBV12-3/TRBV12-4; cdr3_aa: CASSLALGTSGSSTDTQYF
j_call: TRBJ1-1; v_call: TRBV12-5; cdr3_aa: CASANLGGAGTIVWNTEAFF
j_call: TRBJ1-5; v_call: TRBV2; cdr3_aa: CASSDGTNSNQPQHF
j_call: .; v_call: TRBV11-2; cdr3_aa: CASSLIVETQYF
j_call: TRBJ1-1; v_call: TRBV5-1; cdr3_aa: CASSLGGLSEAFF
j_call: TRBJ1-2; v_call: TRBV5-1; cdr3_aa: CASRINGGADGYTF
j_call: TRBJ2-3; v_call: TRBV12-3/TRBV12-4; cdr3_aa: CADGERFTDTQYF
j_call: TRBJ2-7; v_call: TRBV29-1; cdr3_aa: CSVEEVAGVGYEQYF
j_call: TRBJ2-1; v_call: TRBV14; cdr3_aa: CASSRVGTGEQFF
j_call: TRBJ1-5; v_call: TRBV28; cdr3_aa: CASSPTLGFQPQHF
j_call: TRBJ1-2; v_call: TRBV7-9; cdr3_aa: CASSGWAGGYGYTF
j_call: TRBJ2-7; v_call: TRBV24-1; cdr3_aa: CATSDPRRTDEQYF
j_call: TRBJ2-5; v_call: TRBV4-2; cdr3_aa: CASSPSRAGGETQYF
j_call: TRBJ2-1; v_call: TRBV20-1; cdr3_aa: CSAPVPGVDNEQFF
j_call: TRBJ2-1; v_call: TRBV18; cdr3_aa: CASSRDRGWSNEQFF
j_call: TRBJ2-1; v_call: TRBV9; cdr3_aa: CASSVGGRVNEQFF
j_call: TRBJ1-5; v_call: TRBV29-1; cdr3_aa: CSVGTGNQPQHF
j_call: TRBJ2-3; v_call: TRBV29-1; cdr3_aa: CSVKGGQGIPDTQYF
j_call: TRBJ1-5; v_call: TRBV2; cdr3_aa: CASRWTGRNQPQHF
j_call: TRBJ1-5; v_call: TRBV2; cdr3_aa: CASSVQSQPQHF
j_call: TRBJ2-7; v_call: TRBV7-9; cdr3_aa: CASSPGTGGQYEQYF
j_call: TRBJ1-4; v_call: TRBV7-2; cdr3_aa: CASSLGVIVDEKLFF
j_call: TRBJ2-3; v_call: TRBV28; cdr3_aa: CASAPPAPDTQYF
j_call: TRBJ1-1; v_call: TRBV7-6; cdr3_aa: CASSGIQGLSTEAFF